The clone carrying this T cell receptor beta chain was observed many times. One entry per CDR3 protein, called by TCRdb with MiXCR from the 5' RACE reads. This table has approximately 66,000 distinct CDR3 sequences, approximately 6% appearing once. The time point here: sample taken at primary tumor resection. This sample was taken from a study of spatial heterogeneity in lung cancer. The length of the CDR3 is 11 residues. Trimming cost V 7 bases and J 7 bases, with 7 bases left between them. This TCR derives from a female donor with early-stage non-small cell lung cancer. The V call is TRBV12-3 or TRBV12-4, the J call TRBJ2-2; D may be TRBD2 (5 bases). The source was PBMCs, collected at surgery. This chain's CDR3 is CASTEGGELFF. As DNA, the CDR3 is TGTGCCAGCACCGAGGGCGGGGAGCTGTTTTTT.